This TCR beta chain is drawn from a study of CD8+ T cells in alopecia areata. Findings of the study overall: Scalp clonality, along with expanded CD8+ clones among the top 100, was significantly decreased by tofacitinib. As there was one nonresponder, how baseline CD8+ expansion relates to response remains uncertain.

Of note for this clone: Its antigen remains unidentified.

Treatment of the sample: oral pan-JAK inhibitor, 5-10 mg twice daily. Researchers took lesional scalp punch biopsies and peripheral blood from people who were alopecia areata patients. The CDR3 is made up of 15 amino acids. Germline CDR1 reads LGHNT; CDR2 reads FRNRAP. Trimming took 5 bases from V and 5 from J; bases not matched to a gene: 10. RNA extraction was followed by reverse transcription into cDNA, which acted as the sequencing template. TCRdb's table, derived via immunoSEQ multiplex PCR, lists solely in-frame clones and lacks some. The data contain hundreds of thousands of clones, 60% of them seen just once; the ten biggest clones take up roughly 0.88%.

The source is a human donor with alopecia areata. This rearrangement joins TRBV12-5 to TRBJ2-5; TRBD2 matches at 8 bases. The sequences come from CD4+ T cells sorted from blood, collected at roughly week 53, from a patient treated with tofacitinib. The CDR3 nucleotides read TGTGCTAGTGGTCCTGGACGGGGGGGCCTGGAGACCCAGTACTTC. The encoded protein is CASGPGRGGLETQYF.